The T cell receptor (beta chain) described here comes from a study of blood T cell repertoires in COVID-19. V lost 4 bases to trimming and J lost 2 bases, with 12 bases between them. CDR3 size: 14 residues. Germline CDR1 and CDR2: SGHTS and YDEGEE. How the authors handled the data: Estimates of nucleated cell counts were drawn from the amplification of reference gene primers. This table comes from immunoSEQ multiplex PCR, and its TCRdb copy is limited to in-frame clones, with some not included. The V and J calls and clone size were taken over from that table, and D and trimming were inferred from the DNA. This table holds 250,000 to 350,000 clones, roughly 87% found once.

The TCR originated in a woman between 50 and 59 years old who had recovered from COVID-19. The chain links TRBV5-8 to TRBJ2-5, with TRBD1 as a possible D gene (6 bases). The sequenced sample was peripheral blood. Here the CDR3 DNA reads TGTGCCAGCAGCCGTGGACAGCCGCAAGAGACCCAGTACTTC. Amino acid sequence: CASSRGQPQETQYF.